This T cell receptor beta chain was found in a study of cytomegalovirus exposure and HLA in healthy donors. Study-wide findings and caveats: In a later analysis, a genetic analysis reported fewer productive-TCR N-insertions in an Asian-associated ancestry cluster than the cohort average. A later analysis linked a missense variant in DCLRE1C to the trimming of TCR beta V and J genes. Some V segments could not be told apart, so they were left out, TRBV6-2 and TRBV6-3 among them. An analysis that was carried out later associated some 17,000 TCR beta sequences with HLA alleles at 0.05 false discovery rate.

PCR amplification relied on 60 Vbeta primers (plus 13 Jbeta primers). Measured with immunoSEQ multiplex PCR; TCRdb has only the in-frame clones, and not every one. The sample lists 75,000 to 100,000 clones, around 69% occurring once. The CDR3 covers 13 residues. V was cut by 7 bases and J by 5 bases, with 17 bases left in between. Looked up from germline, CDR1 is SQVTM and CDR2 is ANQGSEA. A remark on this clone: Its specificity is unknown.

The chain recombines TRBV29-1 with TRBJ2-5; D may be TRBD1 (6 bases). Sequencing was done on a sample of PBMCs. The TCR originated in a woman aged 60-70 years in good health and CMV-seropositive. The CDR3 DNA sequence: TGCAGCGGGGAGACACAAAGGGGGGAGACCCAGTACTTC. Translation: CSGETQRGETQYF.